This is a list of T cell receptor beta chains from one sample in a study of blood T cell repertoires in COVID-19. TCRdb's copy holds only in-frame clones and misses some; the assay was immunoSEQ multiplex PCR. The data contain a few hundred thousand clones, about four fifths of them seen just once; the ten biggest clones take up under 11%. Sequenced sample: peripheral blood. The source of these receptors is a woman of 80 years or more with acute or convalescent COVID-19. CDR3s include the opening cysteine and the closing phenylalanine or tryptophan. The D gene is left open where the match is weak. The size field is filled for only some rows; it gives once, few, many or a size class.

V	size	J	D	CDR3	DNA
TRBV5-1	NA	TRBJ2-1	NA	CASSLVQGKGYNEQFF	TGCGCCAGCAGCTTGGTACAGGGAAAGGGCTACAATGAGCAGTTCTTC
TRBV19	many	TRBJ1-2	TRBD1	CASSRTGYGYTF	TGTGCCAGTAGTAGGACAGGCTATGGCTACACCTTC
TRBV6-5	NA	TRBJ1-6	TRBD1	CATTGGNYNSPLHF	TGTGCCACCACAGGGGGTAATTATAATTCACCCCTCCACTTT
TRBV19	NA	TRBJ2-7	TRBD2	CASSIGGRTYEQYF	TGTGCCAGTAGTATAGGCGGGAGGACCTACGAGCAGTACTTC
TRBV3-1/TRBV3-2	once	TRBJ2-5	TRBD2	CASSPLAGTETQYF	TGTGCCAGCAGCCCTCTAGCGGGGACGGAGACCCAGTACTTC
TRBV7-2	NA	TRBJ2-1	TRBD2	CASSLVVAGGEQFF	TGTGCCAGCAGCTTAGTGGTGGCGGGGGGTGAGCAGTTCTTC
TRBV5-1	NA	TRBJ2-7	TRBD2	CASSSPSGAYEQYF	TGCGCCAGCAGCTCTCCTAGCGGAGCCTACGAGCAGTACTTC
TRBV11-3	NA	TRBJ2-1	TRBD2	CASTRGGGAQEQFF	TGTGCCAGCACCAGGGGCGGGGGGGCCCAAGAGCAGTTCTTC
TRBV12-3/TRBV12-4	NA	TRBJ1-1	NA	CASTDGEPTEAFF	TGTGCCAGTACGGACGGGGAGCCCACTGAAGCTTTCTTT
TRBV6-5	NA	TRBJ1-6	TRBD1	CASRAGTGSPLHF	TGTGCCAGCAGGGCCGGGACAGGCTCACCCCTCCACTTT
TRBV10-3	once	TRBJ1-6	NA	CAISERQGSNSPLHF	TGTGCCATCAGTGAGAGGCAGGGTAGTAATTCACCCCTCCACTTT
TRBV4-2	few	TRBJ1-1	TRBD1	CASSQDLNPGGRTEAFF	TGTGCCAGCAGCCAAGATTTGAATCCAGGGGGCAGGACGGAAGCTTTCTTT
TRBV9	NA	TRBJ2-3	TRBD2	CASSVAGGDTQYF	TGTGCCAGCAGTGTAGCGGGGGGGGATACGCAGTATTTT
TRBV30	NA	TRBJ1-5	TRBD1	CAWREQGGQPQHF	TGTGCCTGGAGAGAACAGGGGGGCCAGCCCCAGCATTTT
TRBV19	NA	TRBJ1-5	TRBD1	CASSRGGYQPQHF	TGTGCCAGTAGTAGAGGGGGCTATCAGCCCCAGCATTTT
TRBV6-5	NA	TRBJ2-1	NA	CASSYSTGGNYNEQFF	TGTGCCAGCAGTTACTCGACCGGGGGAAACTACAATGAGCAGTTCTTC
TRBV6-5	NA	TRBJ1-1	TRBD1	CASTTTGGEAFF	TGTGCCAGCACTACGACAGGGGGCGAAGCTTTCTTT
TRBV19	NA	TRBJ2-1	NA	CASSIHMGERGFNNEQFF	TGTGCCAGTAGTATCCATATGGGGGAGAGGGGGTTCAACAATGAGCAGTTCTTC
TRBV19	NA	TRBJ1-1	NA	CASSMGAMEFRNTEAFF	TGTGCCAGTAGTATGGGTGCAATGGAGTTTAGGAACACTGAAGCTTTCTTT
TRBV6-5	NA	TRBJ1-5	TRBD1	CASRNPGGGNQPQHF	TGTGCCAGCAGGAACCCAGGGGGCGGCAATCAGCCCCAGCATTTT
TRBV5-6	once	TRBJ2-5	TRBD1	CASSLGSGGETQYF	TGTGCCAGCAGCTTGGGGTCAGGGGGAGAGACCCAGTACTTC
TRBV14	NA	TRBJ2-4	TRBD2	CASSQGGLAEAKNIQYF	TGTGCCAGCAGCCAAGGGGGACTAGCAGAAGCCAAAAACATTCAGTACTTC
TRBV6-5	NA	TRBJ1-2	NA	CASHRGGDGYGYTF	TGTGCCAGCCATAGGGGGGGGGATGGTTATGGCTACACCTTC
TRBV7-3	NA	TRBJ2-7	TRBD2	CASRAGEETYEQYF	TGTGCCAGCAGGGCGGGAGAGGAGACCTACGAGCAGTACTTC
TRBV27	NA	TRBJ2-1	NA	CASRAQGSGSYNEQFF	TGTGCCAGCAGAGCCCAAGGTTCGGGCTCCTACAATGAGCAGTTCTTC
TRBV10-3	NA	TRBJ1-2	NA	CAISESEPNYGYTF	TGTGCCATCAGTGAGAGCGAGCCCAACTATGGCTACACCTTC
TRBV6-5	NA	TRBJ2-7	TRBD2	CASSRGTGGAYEQYF	TGTGCCAGCAGTCGGGGGACGGGAGGGGCCTACGAGCAGTACTTC
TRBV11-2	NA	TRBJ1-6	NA	CASSFNRVDSPLHF	TGTGCCAGCAGCTTCAACAGGGTCGATTCACCCCTCCACTTT
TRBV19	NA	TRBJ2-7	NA	CASSQTGTASTSLRGSEQYF	TGTGCCAGTAGTCAAACTGGGACAGCCTCCACTAGCCTACGGGGAAGCGAGCAGTACTTC
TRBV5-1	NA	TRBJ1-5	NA	CASSLVGLDGGALQPQHF	TGCGCCAGCAGCTTGGTGGGTCTGGACGGAGGGGCCCTACAGCCCCAGCATTTT
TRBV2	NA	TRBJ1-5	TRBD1	CASSEGTGTYSNQPQHF	TGTGCCAGCAGTGAAGGGACAGGAACCTATAGCAATCAGCCCCAGCATTTT
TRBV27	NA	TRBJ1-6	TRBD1	CASGRGQYNSPLHF	TGTGCCAGCGGGCGGGGACAGTATAATTCACCCCTCCACTTT
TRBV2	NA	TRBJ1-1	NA	CASTPTRQANTEAFF	TGTGCCAGCACCCCCACGAGACAGGCGAACACTGAAGCTTTCTTT
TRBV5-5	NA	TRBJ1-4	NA	CASSPLENEKLFF	TGTGCCAGCAGCCCTTTAGAGAATGAAAAACTGTTTTTT
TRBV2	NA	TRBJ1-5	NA	CASSDQEQPQHF	TGTGCCAGCAGCGACCAGGAACAGCCCCAGCATTTT
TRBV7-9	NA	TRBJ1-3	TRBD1	CASSSWTGPPGTIYF	TGTGCCAGCAGCTCCTGGACAGGCCCGCCGGGCACCATATATTTT
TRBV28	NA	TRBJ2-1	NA	CASSFWAEQFF	TGTGCCAGCAGTTTTTGGGCTGAGCAGTTCTTC
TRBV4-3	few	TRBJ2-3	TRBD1	CASSDRRQGTDTQYF	TGCGCCAGCAGTGATAGGAGACAGGGGACAGATACGCAGTATTTT
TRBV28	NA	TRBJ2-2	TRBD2	CASSLRGANTGELFF	TGTGCCAGCAGTTTACGGGGGGCGAACACCGGGGAGCTGTTTTTT
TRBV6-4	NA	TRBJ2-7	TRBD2	CASSSLAGLAYEQYF	TGTGCCAGCAGTAGTCTAGCGGGCCTAGCCTACGAGCAGTACTTC
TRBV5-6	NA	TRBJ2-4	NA	CASSLITDIAKNIQYF	TGTGCCAGCAGCTTGATAACAGACATAGCCAAAAACATTCAGTACTTC